Listed below are T cell receptor beta chains from one sample, sequenced in a study of T-cell reconstitution after alpha-beta-depleted transplantation in children. Each CDR3 protein gets one entry after TCRdb re-called the PCR reads with MiXCR. The sample includes about 500,000 distinct CDR3 sequences, approximately 30% of them seen just once. The sample was PBMCs from the stem cell graft donor, taken from the stem cell graft. The receptor source for this set is a human donor who donated a stem cell graft to a child with aplastic anemia. The CDR3 runs from the conserved cysteine through the conserved F or W. Each record gives: J gene, clone size, D gene, V gene, CDR3 DNA, CDR3 protein. D genes are given only for firm matches. The size of a clone is reported for some rows only, either as once, few or many, or as a class for expanded clones.

J gene: TRBJ1-2
clone size: few
D gene: TRBD1
V gene: TRBV5-1
CDR3 DNA: TGCGCCAGCAGCTTGGATCCCTCAGGGGGGGCCGGTGGCTACACCTTC
CDR3 protein: CASSLDPSGGAGGYTF

J gene: TRBJ2-2
clone size: -
D gene: -
V gene: TRBV28
CDR3 DNA: TGTGCCAGCAGGGAATTCAGGGGGGGCGTCGGGGAGCTGTTTTTT
CDR3 protein: CASREFRGGVGELFF

J gene: TRBJ1-2
clone size: many
D gene: -
V gene: TRBV6-1
CDR3 DNA: TGTGCCAGCAGTGAGAGGGCCTCCAACTATGGCTACACCTTC
CDR3 protein: CASSERASNYGYTF

J gene: TRBJ2-5
clone size: few
D gene: TRBD2
V gene: TRBV7-9
CDR3 DNA: TGTGCCAGCAGCTCTCTAGCGGGGGAGGTAAAGACCCAGTACTTC
CDR3 protein: CASSSLAGEVKTQYF

J gene: TRBJ1-2
clone size: -
D gene: TRBD1
V gene: TRBV15
CDR3 DNA: TGTGCCACCAGCAGAGATCCATGGACAGGGCGATATGGCTACACCTTC
CDR3 protein: CATSRDPWTGRYGYTF

J gene: TRBJ2-5
clone size: few
D gene: -
V gene: TRBV6-1
CDR3 DNA: TGTGCCAGCAGTGAAGCGCGGGCGGAGGGAAGGAGGGAGACCCAGTACTTC
CDR3 protein: CASSEARAEGRRETQYF

J gene: TRBJ2-5
clone size: few
D gene: TRBD2
V gene: TRBV20-1
CDR3 DNA: TGCAGTCCGACTAGCGGGAGGGGAGGGCAAGAGACCCAGTACTTC
CDR3 protein: CSPTSGRGGQETQYF

J gene: TRBJ2-1
clone size: -
D gene: TRBD2
V gene: TRBV7-2
CDR3 DNA: TGTGCCAGCAGCTTAGGCATAGCGGGATGGGGTGAGCAGTTCTTC
CDR3 protein: CASSLGIAGWGEQFF

J gene: TRBJ1-1
clone size: -
D gene: -
V gene: TRBV20-1
CDR3 DNA: TGCAGTGCGGACCTTGGGGTTCGCACTGAAGCTTTCTTT
CDR3 protein: CSADLGVRTEAFF

J gene: TRBJ1-3
clone size: -
D gene: -
V gene: TRBV5-1
CDR3 DNA: TGCGCCAGCAGGGAAGGGACAACTGCGGGGGGAAACACCATATATTTT
CDR3 protein: CASREGTTAGGNTIYF

J gene: TRBJ2-3
clone size: few
D gene: -
V gene: TRBV12-3/TRBV12-4
CDR3 DNA: TGTGCCAGCAGTTTAACATCAGATACGCAGTATTTT
CDR3 protein: CASSLTSDTQYF

J gene: TRBJ1-5
clone size: -
D gene: TRBD1
V gene: TRBV20-1
CDR3 DNA: TGCAGTGCTTCCAGACAGGGGGTAAGCAATCAGCCCCAGCATTTT
CDR3 protein: CSASRQGVSNQPQHF

J gene: TRBJ1-2
clone size: -
D gene: TRBD1
V gene: TRBV29-1
CDR3 DNA: TGCAGCGCTCGGGACAGGGGATGGAATGGCTACACCTTC
CDR3 protein: CSARDRGWNGYTF

J gene: TRBJ2-7
clone size: -
D gene: -
V gene: TRBV6-1
CDR3 DNA: TGTGCCAGCAGGAGGTTTGGCGGGTCAAGGGCCTACGAGCAGTACTTC
CDR3 protein: CASRRFGGSRAYEQYF

J gene: TRBJ1-6
clone size: -
D gene: TRBD1
V gene: TRBV6-2/TRBV6-3
CDR3 DNA: TGTGCCAGCAGATCACAGGGGATGGAATCACCCCTCCACTTT
CDR3 protein: CASRSQGMESPLHF

J gene: TRBJ2-3
clone size: -
D gene: -
V gene: TRBV7-6
CDR3 DNA: TGTGCCAGCAGCCAACGGACCAGTTTCCCCACAGATACGCAGTATTTT
CDR3 protein: CASSQRTSFPTDTQYF

J gene: TRBJ2-1
clone size: few
D gene: TRBD2
V gene: TRBV30
CDR3 DNA: TGTGCCTGGAAACCTAGCGGAGATTACAATGAGCAGTTCTTC
CDR3 protein: CAWKPSGDYNEQFF